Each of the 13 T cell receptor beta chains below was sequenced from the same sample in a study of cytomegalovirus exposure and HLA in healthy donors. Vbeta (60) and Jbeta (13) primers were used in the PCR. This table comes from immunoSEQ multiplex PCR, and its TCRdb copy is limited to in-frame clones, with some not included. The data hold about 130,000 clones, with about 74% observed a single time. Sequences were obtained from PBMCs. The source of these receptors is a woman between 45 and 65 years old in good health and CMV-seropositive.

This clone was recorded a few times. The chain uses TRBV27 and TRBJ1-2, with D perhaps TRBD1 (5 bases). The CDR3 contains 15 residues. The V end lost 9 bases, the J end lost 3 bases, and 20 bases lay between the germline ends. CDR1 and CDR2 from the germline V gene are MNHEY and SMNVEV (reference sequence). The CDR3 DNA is TGTGCCAGTCCCATACAAGGGGTAGGGGACTATGGCTACACCTTC. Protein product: CASPIQGVGDYGYTF.

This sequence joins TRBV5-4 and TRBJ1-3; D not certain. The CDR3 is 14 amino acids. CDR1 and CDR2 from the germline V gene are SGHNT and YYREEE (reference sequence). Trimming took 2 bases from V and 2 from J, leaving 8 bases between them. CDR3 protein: CASSFHNTGNTIYF. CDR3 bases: TGTGCCAGCAGCTTCCACAATACTGGAAACACCATATATTTT.

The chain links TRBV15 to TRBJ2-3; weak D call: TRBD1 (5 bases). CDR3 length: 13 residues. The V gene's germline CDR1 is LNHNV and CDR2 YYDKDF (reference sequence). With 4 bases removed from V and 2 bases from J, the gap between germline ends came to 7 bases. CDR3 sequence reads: CATSTQVTDTQYF. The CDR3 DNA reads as TGTGCCACCAGCACACAGGTCACAGATACGCAGTATTTT. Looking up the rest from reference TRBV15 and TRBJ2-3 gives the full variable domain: DAMVIQNPRYQVTQFGKPVTLSCSQTLNHNVMYWYQQKSSQAPKLLFHYYDKDFNNEADTPDNFQSRRPNTSFCFLDIRSPGLGDTAMYLCATSTQVTDTQYFGPGTRLTVL.

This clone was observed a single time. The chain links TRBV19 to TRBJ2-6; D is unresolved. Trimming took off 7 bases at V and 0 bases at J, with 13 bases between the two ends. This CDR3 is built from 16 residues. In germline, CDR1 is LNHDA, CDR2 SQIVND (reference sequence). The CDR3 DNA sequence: TGTGCCAGTACGGTGGGCAGACCCTCTGGGGCCAACGTCCTGACTTTC. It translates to CASTVGRPSGANVLTF.

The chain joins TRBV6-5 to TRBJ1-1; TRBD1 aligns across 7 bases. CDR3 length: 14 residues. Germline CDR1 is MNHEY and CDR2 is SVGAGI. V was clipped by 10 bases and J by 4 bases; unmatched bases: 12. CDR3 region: CATHSGGEGTEAFF. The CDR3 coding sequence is TGTGCCACCCACTCAGGGGGTGAGGGCACTGAAGCTTTCTTT.

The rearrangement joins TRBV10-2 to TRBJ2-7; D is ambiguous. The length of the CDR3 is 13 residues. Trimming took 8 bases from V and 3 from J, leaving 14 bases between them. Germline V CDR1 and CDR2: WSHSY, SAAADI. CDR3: CASLFSIGYEQYF. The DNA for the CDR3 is TGCGCCAGCCTCTTTTCAATCGGCTACGAGCAGTACTTC.

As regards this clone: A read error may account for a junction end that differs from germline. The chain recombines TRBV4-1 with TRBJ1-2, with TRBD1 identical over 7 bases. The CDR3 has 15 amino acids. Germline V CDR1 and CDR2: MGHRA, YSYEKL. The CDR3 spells CASSPLTGINYGYTF. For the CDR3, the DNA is TGTGCCAGCAGCCCCCTGACAGGGATCAACTATGGCTACACCTTC.

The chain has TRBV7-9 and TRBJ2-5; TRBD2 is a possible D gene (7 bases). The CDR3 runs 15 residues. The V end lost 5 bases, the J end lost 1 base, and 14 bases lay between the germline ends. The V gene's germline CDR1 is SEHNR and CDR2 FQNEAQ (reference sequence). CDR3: CASSQTGGSQETQYF. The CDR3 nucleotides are TGTGCCAGCAGCCAAACGGGGGGCAGCCAAGAGACCCAGTACTTC.

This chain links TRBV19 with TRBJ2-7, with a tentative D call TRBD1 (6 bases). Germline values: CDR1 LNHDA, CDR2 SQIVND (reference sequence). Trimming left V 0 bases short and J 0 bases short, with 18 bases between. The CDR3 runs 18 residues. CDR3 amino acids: CASSIDIVLGRGSYEQYF. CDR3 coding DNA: TGTGCCAGTAGTATAGACATCGTGCTCGGCAGGGGCTCCTACGAGCAGTACTTC.

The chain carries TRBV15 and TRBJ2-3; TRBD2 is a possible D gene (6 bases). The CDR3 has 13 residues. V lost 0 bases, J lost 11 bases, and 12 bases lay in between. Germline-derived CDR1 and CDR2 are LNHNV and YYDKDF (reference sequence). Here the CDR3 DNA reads TGTGCCACCAGCAGAGATCACGTGGGAGGGCAGTATTTT. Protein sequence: CATSRDHVGGQYF.

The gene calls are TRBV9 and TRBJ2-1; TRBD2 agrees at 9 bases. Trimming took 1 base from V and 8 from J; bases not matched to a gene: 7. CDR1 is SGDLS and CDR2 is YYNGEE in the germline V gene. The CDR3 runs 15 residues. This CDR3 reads CASSVRGGARDEQFF. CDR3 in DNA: TGTGCCAGCAGCGTACGCGGGGGGGCCCGCGATGAGCAGTTCTTC.

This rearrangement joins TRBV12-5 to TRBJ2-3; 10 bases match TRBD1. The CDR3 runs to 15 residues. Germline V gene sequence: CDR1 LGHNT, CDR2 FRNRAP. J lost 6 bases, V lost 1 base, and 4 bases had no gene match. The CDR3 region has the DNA TGTGCTAGTGGTTTGGGGACAGGGGGAGGGGATACGCAGTATTTT. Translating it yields CASGLGTGGGDTQYF.

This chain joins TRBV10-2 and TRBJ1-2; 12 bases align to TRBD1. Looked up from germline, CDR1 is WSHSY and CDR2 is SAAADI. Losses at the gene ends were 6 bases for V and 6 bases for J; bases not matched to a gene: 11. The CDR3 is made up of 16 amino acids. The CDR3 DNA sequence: TGCGCCAGCAGAATCCGGGACAGGGGGCGCGATGATGGCTACACCTTC. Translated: CASRIRDRGRDDGYTF.